This T cell receptor beta chain was recorded in a study of cytomegalovirus exposure and HLA in healthy donors. As to this clone: The antigen remains unidentified.

PCR was performed using 60 Vbeta and 13 Jbeta primers. Per the original data handling: The count from a later analysis was about 80 million unique TCR beta chains, approximately 9.9 million of them shared. Profiled with immunoSEQ multiplex PCR; TCRdb holds only in-frame clones, not every one. Clonal size and the V and J genes are those of that table, whereas D and trimming came from the DNA. The listing contains about 64,000 clones. Study-level results: With DRB1 most and HLA-C fewest, TCR association rates differed between HLA loci in a later analysis. Prediction of most subjects' HLA-A and HLA-B alleles by TCR beta sequences was reportedly accurate.

This CDR3 region has 14 residues. Trimming took 1 base from V and 4 from J, leaving 10 bases between them. From germline, CDR1 is MNHNS and CDR2 SASEGT. Likely unrecorded immune exposures existed in these nominally healthy donors. The sample taken for sequencing was PBMCs. This chain uses TRBV6-1 with TRBJ1-2; D gene ambiguous. This clonotype was obtained from a woman between 18 and 29 years old in good health and CMV-seronegative. The CDR3 is CASSEGGEFYGYTF. CDR3 DNA: TGTGCCAGCAGTGAAGGTGGAGAGTTCTATGGCTACACCTTC.